These T cell receptor beta chains were read from a single sample in a study of graft-versus-host responses after intestinal transplantation. The table came from immunoSEQ multiplex PCR; TCRdb's copy has only in-frame clones and leaves some out. The data show approximately 24,000 clones, just under 95% seen once. Specimen: PBMCs, collected around 30 days after intestinal transplant. The receptors were gathered from a human patient who received an intestinal transplant, so some T cells may come from the graft donor. Each CDR3 is given without its conserved first and last residue. The D gene is left open where the match is weak.

V gene: TRBV18
D gene: NA
J gene: TRBJ1-6
CDR3 protein: ASSSNGEGRTPLH

V gene: TRBV5-1
D gene: NA
J gene: TRBJ2-3
CDR3 protein: ASSFRTSTDTQY

V gene: TRBV6-1
D gene: TRBD1
J gene: TRBJ1-1
CDR3 protein: ASIRTGGSAEAF

V gene: TRBV6-1
D gene: NA
J gene: TRBJ1-1
CDR3 protein: ASSEDAGSNTEAF

V gene: TRBV18
D gene: TRBD1
J gene: TRBJ2-1
CDR3 protein: ASSPRGDRDFYEQF

V gene: TRBV7-9
D gene: TRBD1
J gene: TRBJ2-2
CDR3 protein: ASSSKTGPSGELF

V gene: TRBV6-5
D gene: NA
J gene: TRBJ2-5
CDR3 protein: ASRGPRGETQY

V gene: TRBV29-1
D gene: NA
J gene: TRBJ2-7
CDR3 protein: SAALGDPFRFPIWSYEQY

V gene: TRBV5-1
D gene: NA
J gene: TRBJ2-5
CDR3 protein: ASSEDGDQETQY

V gene: TRBV30
D gene: NA
J gene: TRBJ2-7
CDR3 protein: AWSVGYEQY

V gene: TRBV5-1
D gene: TRBD1
J gene: TRBJ2-7
CDR3 protein: ASKVRDRAPYEQY

V gene: TRBV11-2
D gene: NA
J gene: TRBJ2-2
CDR3 protein: ASSLVAQGNTGELF